This paragraph covers one T cell receptor beta chain sequence. The sample comes from a study of blood T cell repertoires in COVID-19. Trimming cost V 4 bases and J 6 bases; bases outside gene matches: 5. The germline V gene encodes CDR1 SGHKS and CDR2 YYEKEE (reference sequence). The CDR3 totals 14 residues. Clones were read by immunoSEQ multiplex PCR, and TCRdb kept only the in-frame ones, dropping some. The sample records around 300,000 clones, around four fifths being singletons. Sequenced input: peripheral blood. This rearrangement joins TRBV5-5 to TRBJ1-1; 11 positions agree with TRBD1. The TCR originated in a woman aged 45-60 years who had recovered from COVID-19. CDR3 in amino acids: CASSRTGGGSEAFF. CDR3 DNA: TGTGCCAGCAGCAGGACAGGGGGCGGGTCTGAAGCTTTCTTT.